This TCR beta chain was sequenced in a study of cytomegalovirus exposure and HLA in healthy donors. V was pared by 4 bases and J by 5 bases, with 12 bases between. CDR1 and CDR2 (germline): MNHEY, SMNVEV (reference sequence). The CDR3 covers 14 residues. PCR amplification relied on 60 Vbeta primers (plus 13 Jbeta primers). The protocol was immunoSEQ multiplex PCR, while the TCRdb copy is restricted to in-frame clones and leaves out a portion. The sample yields just over 85,000 clones, roughly three quarters seen once. Sequencing was carried out using PBMCs. V is TRBV27 and J is TRBJ2-1; D gene unclear. The source is a man between 40 and 49 years old in good health and CMV-seronegative. The DNA of the CDR3 is TGTGCCAGCAGTTCCTCTCCGGGTAACAATGAGCAGTTCTTC. This encodes CASSSSPGNNEQFF.